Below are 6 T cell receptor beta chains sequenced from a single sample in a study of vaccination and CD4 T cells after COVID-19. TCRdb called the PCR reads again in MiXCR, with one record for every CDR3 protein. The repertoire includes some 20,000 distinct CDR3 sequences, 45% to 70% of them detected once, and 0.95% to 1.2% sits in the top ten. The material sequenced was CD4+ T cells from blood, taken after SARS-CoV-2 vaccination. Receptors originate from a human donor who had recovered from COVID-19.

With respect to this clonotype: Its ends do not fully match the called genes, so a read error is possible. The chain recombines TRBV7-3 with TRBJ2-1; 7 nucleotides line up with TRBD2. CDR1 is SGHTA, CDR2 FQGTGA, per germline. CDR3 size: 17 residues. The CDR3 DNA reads TGCGCCAGCAGCTTAATGGGATCTAGCGGACGTTACAATGAGCAGTTCTTC. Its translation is CASSLMGSSGRYNEQFF.

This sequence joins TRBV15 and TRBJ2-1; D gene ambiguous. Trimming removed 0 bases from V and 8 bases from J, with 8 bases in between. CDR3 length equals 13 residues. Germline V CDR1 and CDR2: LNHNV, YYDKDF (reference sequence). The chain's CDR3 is CATSRDPGDEQFF. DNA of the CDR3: TGTGCCACCAGCAGAGATCCTGGGGATGAGCAGTTCTTC.

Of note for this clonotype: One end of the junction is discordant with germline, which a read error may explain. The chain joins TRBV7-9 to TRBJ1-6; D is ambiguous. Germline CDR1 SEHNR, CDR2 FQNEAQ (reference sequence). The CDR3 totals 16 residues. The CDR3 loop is CASSLTRSSNNSPLHF. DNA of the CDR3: TGTGCCAGCAGCTTAACGAGGAGCTCCAATAATTCACCCCTCCACTTT.

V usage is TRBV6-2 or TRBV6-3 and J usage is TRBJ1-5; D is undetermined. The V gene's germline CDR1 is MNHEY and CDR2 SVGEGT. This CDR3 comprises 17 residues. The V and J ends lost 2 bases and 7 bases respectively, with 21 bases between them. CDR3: CASSYRGVTNIRQPQHF. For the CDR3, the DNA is TGTGCCAGCAGTTACCGTGGGGTGACTAACATCAGGCAGCCCCAGCATTTT.

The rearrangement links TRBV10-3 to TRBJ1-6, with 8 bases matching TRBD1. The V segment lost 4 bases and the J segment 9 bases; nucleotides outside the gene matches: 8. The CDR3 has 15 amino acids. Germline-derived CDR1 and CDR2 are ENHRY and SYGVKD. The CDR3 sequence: CAISVNRDRSSPLHF. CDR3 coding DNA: TGTGCCATCAGTGTAAATAGGGACAGGAGTTCACCCCTCCACTTT.

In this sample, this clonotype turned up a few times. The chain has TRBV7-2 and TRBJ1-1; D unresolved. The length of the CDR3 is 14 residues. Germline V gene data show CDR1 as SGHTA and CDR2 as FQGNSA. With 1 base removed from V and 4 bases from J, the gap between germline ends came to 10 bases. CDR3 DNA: TGTGCCAGCAGCTTAGGGGAGAGGAGCACTGAAGCTTTCTTT. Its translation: CASSLGERSTEAFF.